This T cell receptor (beta chain) stems from a study of shared clonotypes between healthy human individuals. This clone was found a few times. The germline gives CDR1 SNHLY, CDR2 FYNNEI. With 6 bases clipped from V and 1 base from J, the junction kept 1 base outside the gene matches. The CDR3 runs to 13 residues. It was across several immunoSEQ plates that each subset's genomic DNA was evenly split. It was on ten immunoSEQ deep assay plates that unsorted PBMC DNA was sequenced. Original data processing: ImmunoSEQ yielded junction-only sequences lacking quality scores, so filtering differed. The repertoire was sequenced with immunoSEQ multiplex PCR; TCRdb's copy has only in-frame clones and lacks some. V, J and clone size are taken as reported in that table, and D and trimming were inferred from the DNA itself. The sample lists hundreds of thousands of clones, around 78% occurring once.

This TCR was sampled from a woman aged 40 to 49 in good health. Some clones in this sample may be carry-over from other donors' samples. The chain joins TRBV2 to TRBJ1-1; 8 bases are a match to TRBD1. Sequenced sample: PBMCs. The CDR3 is CASRTGGNTEAFF. Here the CDR3 DNA reads TGTGCCAGCAGAACAGGGGGGAACACTGAAGCTTTCTTT. Variable domain in full (rest from reference TRBV2 and TRBJ1-1): EPEVTQTPSHQVTQMGQEVILRCVPISNHLYFYWYRQILGQKVEFLVSFYNNEISEKSEIFDDQFSVERPDGSNFTLKIRSTKLEDSAMYFCASRTGGNTEAFFGQGTRLTVV.